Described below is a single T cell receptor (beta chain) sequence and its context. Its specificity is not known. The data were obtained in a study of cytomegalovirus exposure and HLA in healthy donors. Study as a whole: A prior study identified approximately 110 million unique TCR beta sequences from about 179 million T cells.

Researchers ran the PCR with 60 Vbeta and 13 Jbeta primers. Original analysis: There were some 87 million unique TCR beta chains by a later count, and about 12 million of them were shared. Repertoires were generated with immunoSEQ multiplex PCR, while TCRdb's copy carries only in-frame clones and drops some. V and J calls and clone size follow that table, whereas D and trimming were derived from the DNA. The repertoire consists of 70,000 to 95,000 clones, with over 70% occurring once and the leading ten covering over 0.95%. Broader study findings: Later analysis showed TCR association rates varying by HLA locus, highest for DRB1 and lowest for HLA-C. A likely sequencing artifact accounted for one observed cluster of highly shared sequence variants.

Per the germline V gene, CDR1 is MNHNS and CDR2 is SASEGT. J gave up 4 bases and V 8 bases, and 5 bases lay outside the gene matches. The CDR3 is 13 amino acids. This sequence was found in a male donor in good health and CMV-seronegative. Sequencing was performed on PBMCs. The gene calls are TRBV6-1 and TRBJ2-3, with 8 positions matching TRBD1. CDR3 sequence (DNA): TGTGCCAGCCGAACAGGGGGTTCAGATACGCAGTATTTT. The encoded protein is CASRTGGSDTQYF.